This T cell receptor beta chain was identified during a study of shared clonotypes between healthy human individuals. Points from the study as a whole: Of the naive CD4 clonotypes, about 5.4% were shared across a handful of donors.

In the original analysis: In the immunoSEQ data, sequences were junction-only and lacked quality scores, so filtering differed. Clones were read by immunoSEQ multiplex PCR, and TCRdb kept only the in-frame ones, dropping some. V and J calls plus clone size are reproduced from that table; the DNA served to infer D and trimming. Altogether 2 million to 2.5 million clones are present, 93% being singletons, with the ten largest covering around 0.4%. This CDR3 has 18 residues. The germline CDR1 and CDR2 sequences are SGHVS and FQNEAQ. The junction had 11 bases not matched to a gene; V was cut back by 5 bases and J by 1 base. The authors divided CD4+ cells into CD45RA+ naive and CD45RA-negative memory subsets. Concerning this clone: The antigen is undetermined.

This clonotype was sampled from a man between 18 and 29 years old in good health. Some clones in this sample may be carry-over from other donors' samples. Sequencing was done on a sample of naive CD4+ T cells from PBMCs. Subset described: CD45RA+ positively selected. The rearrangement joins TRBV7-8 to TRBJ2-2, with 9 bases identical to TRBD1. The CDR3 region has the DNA TGTGCCAGCAGCCTATTCCGACCGGGACAGGGGAACACCGGGGAGCTGTTTTTT. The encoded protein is CASSLFRPGQGNTGELFF.